This T cell receptor (beta chain) was recovered during a study of CD8+CD57+ T cells in acquired aplastic anemia. Study-level background: Average DNA yield from sorted CD4+ and CD8+ cells was about 3.2 ug. The study's findings and limits: Significant differences in CD8+ Simpson's diversity were not observed between patients and controls.

This clonotype was detected many times. Its target is unknown. Genomic DNA constituted the template upon which TCR beta VDJ and CDR3 profiling was performed. TCRdb analysed the reads with MiXCR anew, one entry per CDR3 protein. The table lists around 150,000 distinct CDR3 sequences, around 41% of them singletons. The CDR3 spans 13 residues. Between the trimmed V and J ends, which lost 6 bases and 0 bases, there was a span of 9 bases. Germline V CDR1 and CDR2: DFQATT, SNEGSKA (reference sequence). The sequenced sample was sorted CD4+, CD8+, or CD8+CD57+ T cells (not recorded which) from PBMCs. The chain is built from TRBV20-1 and TRBJ1-3; tentatively, D is TRBD1 (6 bases). This clonotype was sampled from a human donor in good health, serving as a control. Here the CDR3 reads CSAPDSSGNTIYF. The CDR3 region has the DNA TGCAGTGCCCCGGACAGCTCTGGAAACACCATATATTTT.